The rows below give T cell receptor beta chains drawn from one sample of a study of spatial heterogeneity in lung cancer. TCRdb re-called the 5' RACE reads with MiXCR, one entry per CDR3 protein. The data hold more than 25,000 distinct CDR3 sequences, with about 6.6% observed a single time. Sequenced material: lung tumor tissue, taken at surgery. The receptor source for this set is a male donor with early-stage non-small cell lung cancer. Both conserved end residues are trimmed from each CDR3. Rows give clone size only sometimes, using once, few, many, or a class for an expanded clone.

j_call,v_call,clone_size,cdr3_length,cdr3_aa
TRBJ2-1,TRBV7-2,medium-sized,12,AKGTGGDYNEQF
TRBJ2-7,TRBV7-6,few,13,ASSLDPSGGPKQY
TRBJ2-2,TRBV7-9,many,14,ASNAPRALNTGELF
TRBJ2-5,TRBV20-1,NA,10,SAIDRSETQY
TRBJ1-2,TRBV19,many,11,ASSMMVTDGYT
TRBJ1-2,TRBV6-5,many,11,ASNPGGAYGYT
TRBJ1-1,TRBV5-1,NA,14,ASMDGAGHMNTEAF
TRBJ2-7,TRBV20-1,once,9,SARTAYEQY
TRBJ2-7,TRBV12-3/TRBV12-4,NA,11,ASSLESGYEQY
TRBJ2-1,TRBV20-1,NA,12,SARDRRGYNEQF
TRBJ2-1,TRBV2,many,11,ASSVVRSRARF
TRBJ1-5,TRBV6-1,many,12,ASVPRGASQPQH
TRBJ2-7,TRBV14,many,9,ASSPSHEQY
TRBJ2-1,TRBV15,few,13,ATSGPSGAYNEQF
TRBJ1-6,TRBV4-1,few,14,ASSQDPRDLYSPLH
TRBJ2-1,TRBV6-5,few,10,ASSKTRGEQF
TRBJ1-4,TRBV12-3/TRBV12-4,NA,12,ASIEQGGGEKLF
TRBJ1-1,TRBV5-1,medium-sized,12,ASSSRGGGTEAF
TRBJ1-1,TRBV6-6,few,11,ASSYSPAGKAF
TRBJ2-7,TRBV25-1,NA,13,ASSRRQADSYEQY
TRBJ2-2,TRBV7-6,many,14,ASSLMASGATGELF
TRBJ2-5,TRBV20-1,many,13,SASGVLGAEETQY
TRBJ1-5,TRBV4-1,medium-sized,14,ASSQAPTGSNQPQH
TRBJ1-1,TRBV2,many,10,ASRQGVTEAF
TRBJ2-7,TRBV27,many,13,ASSPNSSPLYEQY
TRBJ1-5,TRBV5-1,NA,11,ASRGGPNQPQH
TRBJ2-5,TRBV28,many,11,ASRELVRETQY
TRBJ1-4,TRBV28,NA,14,ASSVIRGTTNEKLF
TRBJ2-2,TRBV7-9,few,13,AGRTGGANTGELF
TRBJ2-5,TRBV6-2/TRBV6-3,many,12,ASSTYGNQETQY
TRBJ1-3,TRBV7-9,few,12,ASRLTGAGNTIY
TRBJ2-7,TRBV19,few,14,ASSIGSSGPSYEQY
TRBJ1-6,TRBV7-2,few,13,ASSREGDPNSPLH
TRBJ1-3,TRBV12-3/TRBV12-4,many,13,ASSFGGSGENTIY
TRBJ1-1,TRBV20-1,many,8,SARRTEAF
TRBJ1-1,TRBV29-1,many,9,SAGTRGGAF
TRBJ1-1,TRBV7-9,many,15,ASSSGQTSVVNTEAF
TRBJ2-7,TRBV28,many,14,ASSSIIRTAKNEQY
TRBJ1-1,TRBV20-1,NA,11,SALGRGWTEAF
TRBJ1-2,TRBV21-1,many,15,ASSTPLDREIFYGYT
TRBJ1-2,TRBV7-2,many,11,ASSHGTGAGYT
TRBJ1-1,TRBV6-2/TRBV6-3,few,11,ASSYFRGTEAF
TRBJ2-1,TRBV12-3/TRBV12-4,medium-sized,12,ASSLRGGDGEQF